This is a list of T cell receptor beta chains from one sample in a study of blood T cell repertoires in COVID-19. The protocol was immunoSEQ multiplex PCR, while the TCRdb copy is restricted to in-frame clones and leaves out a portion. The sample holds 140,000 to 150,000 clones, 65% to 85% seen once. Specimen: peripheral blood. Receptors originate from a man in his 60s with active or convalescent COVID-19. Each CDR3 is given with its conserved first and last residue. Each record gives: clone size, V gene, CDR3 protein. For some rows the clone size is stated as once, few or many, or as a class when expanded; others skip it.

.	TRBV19	CASSMRRNYGYTF
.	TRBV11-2	CASSPLLAGGTDTQYF
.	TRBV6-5	CARPDRAPGEAFF
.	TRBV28	CASSAPLAVYNEQFF
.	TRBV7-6	CASIPWGRASETQYF
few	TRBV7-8	CASSQHGNTIYF
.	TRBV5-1	CASSSTNRVDNEQFF
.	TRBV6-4	CASSGLATATDTQYF
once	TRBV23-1	CASSHLYLAKNIQYF
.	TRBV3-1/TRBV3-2	CASSNPQGLGEKLFF
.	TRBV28	CASSLQDEAFF
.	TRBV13	CASSFVGRRETQYF
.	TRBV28	CASSFSYEQYF
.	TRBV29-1	CSVDPYLTSGMANEQFF
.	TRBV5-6	CASSLGGVIYNEQFF
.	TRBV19	CASSITGDTIYF
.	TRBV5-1	CASSSETGYYEQYF
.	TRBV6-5	CASSYSKGELNQPQHF
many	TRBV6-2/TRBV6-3	CASSRPRAGTNEKLFF
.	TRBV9	CASSVRDGRSTDTQYF
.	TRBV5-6	CASSLESGWQETQYF
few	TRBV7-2	CASTIRLADSYNEQFF
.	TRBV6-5	CASSYRAGLTEAFF
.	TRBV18	CASSSLLAGEDTQYF
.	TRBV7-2	CASSLGGSRGNQPQHF
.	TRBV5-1	CASSRADRQDSNQPQHF
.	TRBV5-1	CASSSGHSSYNEQFF
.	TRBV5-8	CASSLGGGLYEQYF
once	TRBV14	CASSYIGGNTEAFF
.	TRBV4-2	CASSQDYIAGYNEQFF
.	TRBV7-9	CASLRGSGLAGVEQFF
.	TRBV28	CASSNRGDTGELFF
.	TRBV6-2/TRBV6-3	CASSRGTGELFF